This is a list of T cell receptor beta chains from one sample in a study of blood T cell repertoires in COVID-19. Generated by immunoSEQ multiplex PCR, the TCRdb table keeps only in-frame clones and is missing some. The sample records about 180,000 clones, approximately 78% being singletons. What was sequenced was peripheral blood. Receptor source: a woman of 80 years or more with COVID-19, enrolled during active disease. CDR3s include the opening cysteine and the closing phenylalanine or tryptophan. The D gene is left open where the match is weak. Only part of the rows carry a size: once, few, many, or a class if the clone is expanded.

D | J | V | size | DNA | CDR3
NA | TRBJ2-1 | TRBV18 | NA | TGTGCCAGCTCACCTGTAGGAGATGAGCAGTTCTTC | CASSPVGDEQFF
TRBD1 | TRBJ2-2 | TRBV7-3 | NA | TGTGCCAGCAGCCAGAGGACAGGGACCCTCACCGGGGAGCTGTTTTTT | CASSQRTGTLTGELFF
NA | TRBJ2-1 | TRBV5-1 | NA | TGCGCCAGCAGCTTCGTGGGACACAACAATGAGCAGTTCTTC | CASSFVGHNNEQFF
NA | TRBJ2-3 | TRBV2 | NA | TGTGCCAGCAGTGACAGGGGAGATACGCAGTATTTT | CASSDRGDTQYF
NA | TRBJ2-7 | TRBV19 | NA | TGTGCCAGTAGTATAGGTCCAGGGGGGTACGAGCAGTACTTC | CASSIGPGGYEQYF
NA | TRBJ1-3 | TRBV9 | NA | TGTGCCAGCAGCCCCGACAGTGGAAACACCATATATTTT | CASSPDSGNTIYF
NA | TRBJ2-7 | TRBV7-2 | NA | TGTGCCAGCAGCTTAGCCCGCGGGACCGGGGAGCAGTACTTC | CASSLARGTGEQYF
TRBD2 | TRBJ2-1 | TRBV7-9 | few | TGTGCCAGCAGCTTAGGTGGTTGGGCTAGCGGGATTTTACCAGAGCAGTTCTTC | CASSLGGWASGILPEQFF
TRBD1 | TRBJ2-5 | TRBV18 | NA | TGTGCCAGCTCACAATCACAGGGGGCGGCTGAGACCCAGTACTTC | CASSQSQGAAETQYF
NA | TRBJ1-2 | TRBV27 | NA | TGTGCCAGCAGTTTACGGTGGCAGGGAAGTGGCTACACCTTC | CASSLRWQGSGYTF